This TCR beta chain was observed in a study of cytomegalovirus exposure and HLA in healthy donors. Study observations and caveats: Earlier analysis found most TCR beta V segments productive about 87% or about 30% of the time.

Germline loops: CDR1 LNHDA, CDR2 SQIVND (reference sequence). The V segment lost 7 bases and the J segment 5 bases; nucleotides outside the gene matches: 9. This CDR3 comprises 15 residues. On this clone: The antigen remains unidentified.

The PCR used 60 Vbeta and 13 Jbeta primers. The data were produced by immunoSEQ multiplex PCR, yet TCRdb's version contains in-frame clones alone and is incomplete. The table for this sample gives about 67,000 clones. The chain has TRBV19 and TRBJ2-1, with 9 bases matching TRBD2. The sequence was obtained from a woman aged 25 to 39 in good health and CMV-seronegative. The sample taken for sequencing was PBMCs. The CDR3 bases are TGTGCCAGTACTCAGCCGGGACTAGCCCACAATGAGCAGTTCTTC. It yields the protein CASTQPGLAHNEQFF.